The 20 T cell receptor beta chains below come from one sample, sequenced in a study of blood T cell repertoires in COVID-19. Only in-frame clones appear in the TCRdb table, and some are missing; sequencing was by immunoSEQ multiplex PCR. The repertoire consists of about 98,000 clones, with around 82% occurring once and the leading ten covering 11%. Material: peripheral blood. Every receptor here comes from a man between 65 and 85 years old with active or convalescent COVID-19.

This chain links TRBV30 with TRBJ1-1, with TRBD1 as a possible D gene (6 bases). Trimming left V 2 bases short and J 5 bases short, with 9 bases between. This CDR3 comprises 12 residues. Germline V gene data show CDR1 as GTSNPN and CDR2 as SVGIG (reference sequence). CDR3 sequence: CAWSNRETEAFF. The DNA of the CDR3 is TGTGCCTGGAGTAACAGGGAGACTGAAGCTTTCTTT. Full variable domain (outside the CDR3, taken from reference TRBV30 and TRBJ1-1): SQTIHQWPATLVQPVGSPLSLECTVEGTSNPNLYWYRQAAGRGLQLLFYSVGIGQISSEVPQNLSASRPQDRQFILSSKKLLLSDSGFYLCAWSNRETEAFFGQGTRLTVV.

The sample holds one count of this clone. CDR3 nucleotides: TGCGCCAGCAGCCCCCGGAGGGCAGGAAGAGGGGTCGGCACTGAAGCTTTCTTT. It specifies CASSPRRAGRGVGTEAFF. The genes are TRBV4-1 and TRBJ1-1; tentative D call: TRBD1 (5 bases). The CDR3 runs to 18 residues. Looked up from germline, CDR1 is MGHRA and CDR2 is YSYEKL. V lost 4 bases and J lost 4, with 25 bases in between.

CDR3 residues: CASRQGYNSPLHF. DNA of the CDR3: TGTGCCAGCAGACAGGGGTATAATTCACCCCTCCACTTT. The chain links TRBV27 to TRBJ1-6, with TRBD1 matching over 7 bases. This CDR3 has 13 residues. V dropped 6 bases and J dropped 4; count of bases not matched to a gene: 0. Germline CDR1 is MNHEY and CDR2 is SMNVEV (reference sequence).

CDR3 sequence: CASSGGRDEQYF. Written as DNA, the CDR3 is TGTGCCAGCAGTGGGGGCAGGGACGAGCAGTACTTC. The rearrangement links TRBV9 to TRBJ2-7, with D possibly TRBD1 on 6 matching bases. The germline V and J ends were trimmed by 5 bases and 5 bases, with 11 bases remaining between them. This CDR3 spans 12 amino acids. CDR1 SGDLS and CDR2 YYNGEE come from the germline V gene.

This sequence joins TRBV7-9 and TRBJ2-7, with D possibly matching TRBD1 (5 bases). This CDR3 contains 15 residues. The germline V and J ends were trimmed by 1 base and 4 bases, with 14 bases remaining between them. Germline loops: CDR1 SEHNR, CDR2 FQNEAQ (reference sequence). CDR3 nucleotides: TGTGCCAGCAGCTTAGTCGACAGTTACCCTTACGAGCAGTACTTC. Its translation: CASSLVDSYPYEQYF.

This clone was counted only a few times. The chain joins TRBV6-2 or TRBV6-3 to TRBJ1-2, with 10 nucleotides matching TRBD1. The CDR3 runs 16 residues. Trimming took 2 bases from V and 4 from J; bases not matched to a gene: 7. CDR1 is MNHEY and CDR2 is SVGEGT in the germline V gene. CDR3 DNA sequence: TGTGCCAGCAGTTACAGCGGGACAGGGGACCTCTATGGCTACACCTTC. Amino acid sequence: CASSYSGTGDLYGYTF.

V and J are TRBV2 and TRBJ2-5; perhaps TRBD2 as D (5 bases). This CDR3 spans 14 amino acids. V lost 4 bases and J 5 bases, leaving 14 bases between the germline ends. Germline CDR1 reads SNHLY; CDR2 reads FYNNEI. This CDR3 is CASSVGGPGETQYF. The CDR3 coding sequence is TGTGCCAGCAGTGTCGGTGGGCCGGGGGAGACCCAGTACTTC.

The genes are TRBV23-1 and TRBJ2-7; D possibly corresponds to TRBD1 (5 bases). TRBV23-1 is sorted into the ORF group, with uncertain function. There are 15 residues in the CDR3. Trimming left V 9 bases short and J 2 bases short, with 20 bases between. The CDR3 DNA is TGCGCCAGTAGTACGAGCAGGGTCGGCGCCTACGAGCAGTACTTC. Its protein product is CASSTSRVGAYEQYF.

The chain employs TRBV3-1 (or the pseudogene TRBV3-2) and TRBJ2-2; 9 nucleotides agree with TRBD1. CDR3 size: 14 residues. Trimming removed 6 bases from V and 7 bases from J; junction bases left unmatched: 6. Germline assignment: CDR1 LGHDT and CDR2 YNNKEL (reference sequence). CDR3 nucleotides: TGTGCCAGCAGGGGGACAGGGATTATCGGGGAGCTGTTTTTT. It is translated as CASRGTGIIGELFF.

CDR3 DNA: TGTGCCAGCAGCATGGCGGGGGGGCCCGGTGAGACCCAGTACTTC. Protein product: CASSMAGGPGETQYF. The V and J genes are TRBV5-4 and TRBJ2-5, with 9 bases aligning to TRBD2. V lost 4 bases, J lost 5 bases, and 9 bases stayed unmatched. CDR1 and CDR2 from the germline V gene are SGHNT and YYREEE (reference sequence). CDR3 length: 15 residues. The variable domain in full, with the rest retrieved from reference TRBV5-4 and TRBJ2-5, is ETGVTQSPTHLIKTRGQQVTLRCSSQSGHNTVSWYQQALGQGPQFIFQYYREEENGRGNFPPRFSGLQFPNYSSELNVNALELDDSALYLCASSMAGGPGETQYFGPGTRLLVL.

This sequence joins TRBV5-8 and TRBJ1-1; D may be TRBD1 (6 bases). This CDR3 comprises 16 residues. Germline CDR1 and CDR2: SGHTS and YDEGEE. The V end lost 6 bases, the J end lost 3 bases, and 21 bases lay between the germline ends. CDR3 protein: CASTPRPTGGYTEAFF. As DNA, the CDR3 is TGTGCCAGCACCCCCCGTCCGACAGGCGGATACACTGAAGCTTTCTTT.

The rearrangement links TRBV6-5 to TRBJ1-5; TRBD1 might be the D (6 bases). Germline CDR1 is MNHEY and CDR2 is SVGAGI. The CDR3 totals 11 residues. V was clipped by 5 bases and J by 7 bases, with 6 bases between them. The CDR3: CASSRGQPQHF. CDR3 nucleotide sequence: TGTGCCAGCAGTAGGGGGCAGCCCCAGCATTTT.

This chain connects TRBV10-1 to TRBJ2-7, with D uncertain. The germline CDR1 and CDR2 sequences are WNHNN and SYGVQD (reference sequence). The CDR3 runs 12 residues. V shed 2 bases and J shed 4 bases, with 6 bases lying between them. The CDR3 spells CASSETLYEQYF. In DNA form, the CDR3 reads TGCGCCAGCAGTGAGACACTATACGAGCAGTACTTC.

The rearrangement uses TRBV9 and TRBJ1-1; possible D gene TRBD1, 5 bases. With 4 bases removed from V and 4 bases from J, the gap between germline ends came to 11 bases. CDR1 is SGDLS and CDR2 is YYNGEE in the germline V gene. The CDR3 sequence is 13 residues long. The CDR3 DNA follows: TGTGCCAGCAGCCTGGGGGGAGGCACTGAAGCTTTCTTT. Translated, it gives CASSLGGGTEAFF. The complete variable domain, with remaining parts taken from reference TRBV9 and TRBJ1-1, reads DSGVTQTPKHLITATGQRVTLRCSPRSGDLSVYWYQQSLDQGLQFLIQYYNGEERAKGNILERFSAQQFPDLHSELNLSSLELGDSALYFCASSLGGGTEAFFGQGTRLTVV.

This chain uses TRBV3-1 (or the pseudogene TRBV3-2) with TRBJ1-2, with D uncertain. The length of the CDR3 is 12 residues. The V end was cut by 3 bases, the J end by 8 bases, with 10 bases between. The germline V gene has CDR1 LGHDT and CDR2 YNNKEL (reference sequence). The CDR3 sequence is CASSQAGGGYTF. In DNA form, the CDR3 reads TGTGCCAGCAGCCAGGCGGGTGGGGGCTACACCTTC.

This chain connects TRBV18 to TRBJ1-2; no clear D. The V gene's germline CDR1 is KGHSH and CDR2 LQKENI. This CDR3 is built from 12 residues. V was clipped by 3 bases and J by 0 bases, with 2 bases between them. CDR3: CASSPTNYGYTF. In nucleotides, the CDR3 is TGTGCCAGCTCACCCACTAACTATGGCTACACCTTC.

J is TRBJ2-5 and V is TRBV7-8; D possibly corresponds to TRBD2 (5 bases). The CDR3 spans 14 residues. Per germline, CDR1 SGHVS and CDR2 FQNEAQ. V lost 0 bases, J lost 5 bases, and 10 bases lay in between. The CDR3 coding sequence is TGTGCCAGCAGCTTAGCGGGAGTCCCGGAGACCCAGTACTTC. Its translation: CASSLAGVPETQYF.

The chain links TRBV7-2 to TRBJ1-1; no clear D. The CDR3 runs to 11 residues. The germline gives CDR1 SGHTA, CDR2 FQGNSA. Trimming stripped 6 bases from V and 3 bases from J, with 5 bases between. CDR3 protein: CASRQYTEAFF. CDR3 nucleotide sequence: TGTGCCAGCAGACAATACACTGAAGCTTTCTTT.

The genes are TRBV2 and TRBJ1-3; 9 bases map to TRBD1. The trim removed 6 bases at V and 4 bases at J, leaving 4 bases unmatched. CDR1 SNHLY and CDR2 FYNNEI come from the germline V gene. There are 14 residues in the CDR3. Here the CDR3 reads CASRNRGLGNTIYF. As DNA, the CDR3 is TGTGCCAGCAGAAACAGGGGGCTCGGAAACACCATATATTTT.

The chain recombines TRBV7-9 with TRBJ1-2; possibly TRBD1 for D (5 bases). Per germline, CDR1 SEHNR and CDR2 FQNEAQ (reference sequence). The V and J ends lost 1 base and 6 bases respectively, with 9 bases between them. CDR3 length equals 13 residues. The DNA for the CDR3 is TGTGCCAGCAGCTTAGGGGGCGCGGATGGCTACACCTTC. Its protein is CASSLGGADGYTF.